Following are 3 T cell receptor beta chains from one sample sequenced in a study of T cells after yellow fever vaccination. TCRdb redid the calling of the 5' RACE reads with MiXCR, one entry per CDR3 protein. The sample lists about 400,000 distinct CDR3 sequences; under 7.5% were seen once. The sample was PBMCs, taken 5 days after the yellow fever booster vaccination. These receptors were collected from a young man who received the YFV17D yellow fever vaccine.

This clonotype was observed a handful of times. The rearrangement joins TRBV27 to TRBJ2-5; D could derive from TRBD1 or TRBD2 (5 bases each). The CDR3 runs to 17 residues. V lost 5 bases and J lost 4, with 23 bases in between. Germline CDR1 and CDR2: MNHEY and SMNVEV (reference sequence). The CDR3 sequence is CASSPWGRGSRGETQYF. CDR3 DNA sequence: TGTGCCAGCAGTCCATGGGGACGGGGATCGAGGGGAGAGACCCAGTACTTC.

The rearrangement joins TRBV5-1 to TRBJ2-5, with a tentative D call TRBD1 (6 bases). V was cut by 4 bases and J by 4 bases, with 14 bases left in between. The CDR3 runs 14 residues. CDR1 is SGHRS and CDR2 is YFSETQ in the germline V gene. This CDR3 is CASSPRTVGETQYF. The CDR3, as DNA: TGCGCCAGCAGCCCGCGGACAGTAGGAGAGACCCAGTACTTC. Variable domain in full (rest from reference TRBV5-1 and TRBJ2-5): KAGVTQTPRYLIKTRGQQVTLSCSPISGHRSVSWYQQTPGQGLQFLFEYFSETQRNKGNFPGRFSGRQFSNSRSEMNVSTLELGDSALYLCASSPRTVGETQYFGPGTRLLVL.

The sample holds many counts of this clonotype. The V gene is TRBV5-1, the J gene TRBJ2-1; 9 nucleotides align to TRBD1. Per the germline V gene, CDR1 is SGHRS and CDR2 is YFSETQ. This CDR3 has 12 residues. The CDR3 here is CATQGAGNEQFF. The CDR3 bases are TGCGCTACACAGGGGGCAGGAAATGAGCAGTTCTTC.